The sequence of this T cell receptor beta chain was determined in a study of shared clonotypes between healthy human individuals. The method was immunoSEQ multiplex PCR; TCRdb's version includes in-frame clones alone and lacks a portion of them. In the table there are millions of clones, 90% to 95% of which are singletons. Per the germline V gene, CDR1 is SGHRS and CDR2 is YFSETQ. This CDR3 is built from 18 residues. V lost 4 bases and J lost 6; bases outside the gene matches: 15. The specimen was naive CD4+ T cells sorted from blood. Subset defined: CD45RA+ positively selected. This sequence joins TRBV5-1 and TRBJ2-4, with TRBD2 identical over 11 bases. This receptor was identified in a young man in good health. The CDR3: CASSHGEIRLAGGNIQYF. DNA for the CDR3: TGCGCCAGCAGCCACGGAGAGATTCGTCTAGCGGGAGGAAACATTCAGTACTTC.